Reported below is one T cell receptor (beta chain). This sample was taken from a study of cytomegalovirus exposure and HLA in healthy donors. Both 60 Vbeta primers and 13 Jbeta primers went into the PCR. Assay used: immunoSEQ multiplex PCR; TCRdb lists only in-frame clones, some missing. This sample yields about 160,000 clones, of which around 81% are seen a single time; about 1% belongs to the top ten. CDR1 and CDR2 from the germline V gene are MDHEN and SYDVKM. The CDR3 totals 18 residues. V lost 5 bases and J lost 2; bases outside the gene matches: 14. The chain employs TRBV28 and TRBJ1-2; TRBD1 matches 10 bases. This TCR came from a woman in her forties in good health and CMV-seronegative. Sequencing input: PBMCs. The CDR3 DNA reads as TGTGCCAGCAGTCCTTCGCGGGACAGGGGCTGGGTGAACTATGGCTACACCTTC. Its translation is CASSPSRDRGWVNYGYTF.